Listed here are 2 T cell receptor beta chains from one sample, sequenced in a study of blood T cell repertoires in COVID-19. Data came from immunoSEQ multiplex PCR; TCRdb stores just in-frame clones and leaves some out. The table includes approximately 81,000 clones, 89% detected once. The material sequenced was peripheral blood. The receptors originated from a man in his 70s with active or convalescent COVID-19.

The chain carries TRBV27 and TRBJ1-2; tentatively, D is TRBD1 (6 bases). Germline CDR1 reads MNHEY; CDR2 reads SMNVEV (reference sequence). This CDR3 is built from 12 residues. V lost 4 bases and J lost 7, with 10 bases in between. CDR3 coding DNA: TGTGCCAGCAGTTCCAGGACAGCTGGCTACACCTTC. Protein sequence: CASSSRTAGYTF.

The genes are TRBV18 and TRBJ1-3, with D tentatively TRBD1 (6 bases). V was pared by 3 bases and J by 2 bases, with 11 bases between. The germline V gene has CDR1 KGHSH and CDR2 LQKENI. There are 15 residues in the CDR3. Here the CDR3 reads CASSPRTDPGNTIYF. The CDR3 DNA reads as TGTGCCAGCTCACCCCGGACAGATCCTGGAAACACCATATATTTT. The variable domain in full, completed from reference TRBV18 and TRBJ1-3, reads NAGVMQNPRHLVRRRGQEARLRCSPMKGHSHVYWYRQLPEEGLKFMVYLQKENIIDESGMPKERFSAEFPKEGPSILRIQQVVRGDSAAYFCASSPRTDPGNTIYFGEGSWLTVV.